The sequence of this T cell receptor (beta chain) was determined in a study of cytomegalovirus exposure and HLA in healthy donors. PCR amplification relied on 60 Vbeta primers (plus 13 Jbeta primers). Generated by immunoSEQ multiplex PCR, the TCRdb table keeps only in-frame clones and is missing some. The sample carries roughly 100,000 clones, approximately 76% recorded once. For this clone: Its antigen is as yet unknown.

Overall study findings and caveats: Data from an earlier analysis indicated that most TCR beta V segments were productive either about 90% or about 30% of the time. For TCR beta chains, V- and J-gene trimming was later linked to a missense DCLRE1C variant.

From germline, CDR1 is SGHRS and CDR2 YFSETQ. The CDR3 runs to 16 residues. V lost 0 bases, J lost 5 bases, and 10 bases stayed unmatched. Source material: PBMCs. This receptor was identified in a woman aged 18-29 years in good health and CMV-seropositive. V gene TRBV5-1 combines with J gene TRBJ2-5; TRBD2 matches 7 bases. The CDR3 nucleotides read TGCGCCAGCAGCTTGGTGGTATACGGGGAGGGTGAGACCCAGTACTTC. This encodes CASSLVVYGEGETQYF.